These T cell receptor beta chains were read from a single sample in a study of T cells after yellow fever vaccination. TCRdb reprocessed the 5' RACE reads via MiXCR and lists one record per CDR3 protein. The repertoire holds around 590,000 distinct CDR3 sequences, with 9% to 15% as singletons. Sequencing was performed on PBMCs, taken on the day of the yellow fever booster vaccination. The receptors derive from a man aged 25 to 45 who received the YFV17D yellow fever vaccine. The CDR3 runs from the conserved cysteine through the conserved F or W. The D gene is left open where the match is weak. Size is stated for part of the rows, as once, few or many counts, or as a class when the clone is expanded.

CDR3nt | CDR3aa | abundance | j_gene | v_gene | d_gene
TGCGCCAGTTTACCGGGACTAGCGCGGAATGAGCAGTTCTTC | CASLPGLARNEQFF | few | TRBJ2-1 | TRBV5-1 | TRBD2
TGTGCCAGCAGTTCCACTCAGCTGGATTCACCCCTCCACTTT | CASSSTQLDSPLHF | NA | TRBJ1-6 | TRBV28 | NA
TGCGCCAGCAGCTTGGCGACTAGCGGGAAACGATCCTACGAGCAGTACTTC | CASSLATSGKRSYEQYF | NA | TRBJ2-7 | TRBV5-1 | TRBD2
TGCGCCAGCAGCCAAGGGGTCGGACGGGACGGCCAAGAGACCCAGTACTTC | CASSQGVGRDGQETQYF | few | TRBJ2-5 | TRBV4-3 | NA
TGTGCCAGCACGGGGGGACAGGGGTACACCGGGGAGCTGTTTTTT | CASTGGQGYTGELFF | few | TRBJ2-2 | TRBV27 | TRBD1
TGTGCCAGCAGGAAAGGAAGGCAGGGCTCCCTTGATAGCAATCAGCCCCAGCATTTT | CASRKGRQGSLDSNQPQHF | NA | TRBJ1-5 | TRBV2 | NA
TGTGCCAGCAGCATTCAACTAGCGTTAACCTACGAGCAGTACTTC | CASSIQLALTYEQYF | many | TRBJ2-7 | TRBV6-2/TRBV6-3 | TRBD2
TGTGCCAGCAGTCGTACTAGAAGTGGAGAGACCCAGTACTTC | CASSRTRSGETQYF | many | TRBJ2-5 | TRBV7-8 | NA
TGTGCCAGCTCACCGAGACAGGGGCGCAGCTCCTACGAGCAGTACTTC | CASSPRQGRSSYEQYF | NA | TRBJ2-7 | TRBV18 | TRBD1
TGTGCCAGCAGCCAAAGCTCCGGCAGGGGGACTAATGAAAAACTGTTTTTT | CASSQSSGRGTNEKLFF | NA | TRBJ1-4 | TRBV3-1 | TRBD1
TGTGCCAGCAGCCGACAGGAGAGCACCTACGAGCAGTACTTC | CASSRQESTYEQYF | NA | TRBJ2-7 | TRBV12-3/TRBV12-4 | NA
TGTGCCACCAGGCGGGCTGGGGATAATGAGCAGTTCTTC | CATRRAGDNEQFF | few | TRBJ2-1 | TRBV24-1 | NA
TGCGCCAGCAGCTTGACGACTAGCGAGCCCTACAATGAGCAGTTCTTC | CASSLTTSEPYNEQFF | NA | TRBJ2-1 | TRBV5-1 | TRBD2
TGTGCCAGCAGCGCGGGACTAGCGGAGTACAATGAGCAGTTCTTC | CASSAGLAEYNEQFF | NA | TRBJ2-1 | TRBV7-2 | TRBD2
TGTGCCAGTAGCTTTCGAAGGCCGGATCCCACCCAAGAGACCCAGTACTTC | CASSFRRPDPTQETQYF | NA | TRBJ2-5 | TRBV19 | NA
TGTGCCAGCAGCCCACGGAGACTGAACACTGAAGCTTTCTTT | CASSPRRLNTEAFF | NA | TRBJ1-1 | TRBV28 | NA
TGTGCCATCAGAAACAGCGCAACTAATGAAAAACTGTTTTTT | CAIRNSATNEKLFF | few | TRBJ1-4 | TRBV10-3 | NA
TGTGCCAGCAGTTTAGGGCAGGGAGAAAATGGCTACACCTTC | CASSLGQGENGYTF | many | TRBJ1-2 | TRBV27 | NA
TGCGCCAGCAGCTCCCGGGGGCTAGCGGGAGTCGTGGGCACCGGGGAGCTGTTTTTT | CASSSRGLAGVVGTGELFF | few | TRBJ2-2 | TRBV5-1 | TRBD2
TGCAGTGCTAGAGGGGACAGGTCTGGGGCCAACGTCCTGACTTTC | CSARGDRSGANVLTF | many | TRBJ2-6 | TRBV20-1 | TRBD1
TGCAGCGTTGAAACAACACTTCGGAACACCATATATTTT | CSVETTLRNTIYF | NA | TRBJ1-3 | TRBV29-1 | NA
TGCAGTGCTAGTTTGGATGGGCGGGAGGAAGATACGCAGTATTTT | CSASLDGREEDTQYF | few | TRBJ2-3 | TRBV20-1 | TRBD2
TGCGCCAGCAGCTTGGACGAGGGGGCTATTGTACGCACTGAAGCTTTCTTT | CASSLDEGAIVRTEAFF | NA | TRBJ1-1 | TRBV5-1 | TRBD1
TGTGCCAGTAGTATACAGGGGGCTTTGACAGATACGCAGTATTTT | CASSIQGALTDTQYF | few | TRBJ2-3 | TRBV19 | TRBD1
TGCGCCAGCAGCCAAAATAGCGCGGCGCGGGGCACAGATACGCAGTATTTT | CASSQNSAARGTDTQYF | NA | TRBJ2-3 | TRBV4-3 | NA
TGTGCCATCAGTGAGTGGGACAACGAGCAGTACTTC | CAISEWDNEQYF | NA | TRBJ2-7 | TRBV10-3 | NA
TGCGCCAGCAGCTTAGCGGGAGAAGGCTACAATGAGCAGTTCTTC | CASSLAGEGYNEQFF | many | TRBJ2-1 | TRBV5-1 | TRBD2
TGCGCCAGCAACTTCGGACAGGGCCACAGCACAGATACGCAGTATTTT | CASNFGQGHSTDTQYF | once | TRBJ2-3 | TRBV5-1 | TRBD1
TGTGCCAGCAGCTCTGGGATGACTGTGGCGGCCCAGTACTTC | CASSSGMTVAAQYF | few | TRBJ2-5 | TRBV7-2 | NA
TGTGCCAGCAGCTTACTTCAGCCCAATGAGCAGTTCTTC | CASSLLQPNEQFF | NA | TRBJ2-1 | TRBV7-9 | NA
TGTGCCAGCAGCTTAGTAGCGCCAGATGAAAAACTGTTTTTT | CASSLVAPDEKLFF | NA | TRBJ1-4 | TRBV7-8 | NA
TGTGCCAGCAGCGGGGGACTAGCGGGAAATGGGTACTTC | CASSGGLAGNGYF | NA | TRBJ2-7 | TRBV3-1 | TRBD2
TGCGCCAGCAGGGATTCTGGGGACAATGAGCAGTTCTTC | CASRDSGDNEQFF | many | TRBJ2-1 | TRBV10-2 | NA
TGTGCCAGCACCTTTAGCGGGGATGAGCAGTTCTTC | CASTFSGDEQFF | NA | TRBJ2-1 | TRBV12-3/TRBV12-4 | TRBD2
TGTGCCATCAGTGAAGCCGGGACAGTGAACACTGAAGCTTTCTTT | CAISEAGTVNTEAFF | NA | TRBJ1-1 | TRBV10-3 | TRBD1
TGTGCCAGCAGTTCTAGAATTGAGACCCAGTACTTC | CASSSRIETQYF | few | TRBJ2-5 | TRBV28 | NA
TGTGCCAGCAGCTTTAGATCCTCGGTGAACACTGAAGCTTTCTTT | CASSFRSSVNTEAFF | NA | TRBJ1-1 | TRBV7-2 | NA
TGCAGTGCTATAGTTGGAGGAGAGACCCAGTACTTC | CSAIVGGETQYF | few | TRBJ2-5 | TRBV20-1 | NA
TGTGCCAGCAGTCAGGGGTCCGGGACTGTCTACTACGAGCAGTACTTC | CASSQGSGTVYYEQYF | few | TRBJ2-7 | TRBV27 | NA
TGTGCCATCGGTGCGAGCGGGAGTCAAGAGACCCAGTACTTC | CAIGASGSQETQYF | few | TRBJ2-5 | TRBV10-3 | TRBD2
TGCAGCGTTGAAGATCCGCCGGGATCTGAAGCTTTCTTT | CSVEDPPGSEAFF | few | TRBJ1-1 | TRBV29-1 | NA
TGCAGTGCTACCCGACCGGGACCCACAGATACGCAGTATTTT | CSATRPGPTDTQYF | few | TRBJ2-3 | TRBV20-1 | NA